Listed here are 2 T cell receptor beta chains from one sample, sequenced in a study of blood T cell repertoires in COVID-19. Using immunoSEQ multiplex PCR, the repertoire was profiled, and TCRdb retains in-frame clones only, with some absent. The sample comprises about 220,000 clones, 82% of which are singletons, and 3% to 3.5% rests with the top ten. Input material: PBMCs or T cells enriched from blood (not recorded which). Receptors originate from a woman aged 60-70 years who had recovered from COVID-19.

CDR3 in amino acids: CASSQSRGWAGAITDTQYF. CDR3 nucleotide sequence: TGTGCCAGCAGCCAATCGCGGGGGTGGGCGGGGGCGATCACAGATACGCAGTATTTT. The chain couples TRBV4-2 to TRBJ2-3; the D gene is possibly TRBD2 (7 bases). Germline assignment: CDR1 LGHNA and CDR2 YNFKEQ. Trimming took off 2 bases at V and 2 bases at J, with 23 bases between the two ends. The CDR3 is made up of 19 amino acids.

In its sample, this clone was seen a few times. The gene calls are TRBV24-1 and TRBJ2-3; TRBD2 agrees at 8 bases. V was clipped by 1 base and J by 5 bases; unmatched bases: 13. This CDR3 region has 18 residues. The germline V gene encodes CDR1 KGHDR and CDR2 SFDVKD. CDR3 nucleotide sequence: TGTGCCACCAGTGATTTTACCTCAGGCCGGGGGGGCCTAGATACGCAGTATTTT. It codes for CATSDFTSGRGGLDTQYF.